The clone carrying this TCR beta chain was seen many times. What it binds is unknown. Transcripts of RNA were the source for amplifying TCR beta CDR3 regions. A first-round RT-PCR used HTBI primers, followed by a second-round multiplex PCR. TCRdb called the multiplex PCR reads again in MiXCR, with one record for every CDR3 protein. This table has roughly 410,000 distinct CDR3 sequences, approximately 15% appearing once. This record comes from a study of Graves' ophthalmopathy and Graves' hyperthyroidism. Stable hyperthyroidism meant no progression to ophthalmopathy within 18 months of follow-up. Germline-derived CDR1 and CDR2 are MNHEY and SMNVEV (reference sequence). The CDR3 totals 14 residues. The ends lost 4 bases at V and 5 bases at J; junction bases unmatched: 6. Study-wide results and caveats: Both an approximately 70% sensitivity and a 72.22% specificity characterized the model's predictions of ophthalmopathy progression.

Sequencing used peripheral blood. V and J are TRBV27 and TRBJ2-5, with TRBD1 identical over 8 bases. The receptor was isolated from a young woman with stable Graves' hyperthyroidism. The CDR3 here is CASSSQGARETQYF. CDR3 DNA sequence: TGTGCCAGCAGTTCCCAGGGGGCGCGGGAGACCCAGTACTTC.